Presented here are 31 T cell receptor beta chains from one specimen sequenced in a study of glioma-infiltrating T cells. TCR alpha and beta CDR3 regions were amplified from RNA using iRepertoire nested multiplex PCR. TCRdb ran MiXCR on the multiplex PCR reads and lists one entry per CDR3 protein. Among around 130,000 distinct CDR3 sequences, around 23% were seen once, and the ten largest hold about a quarter. Sequencing was performed on glioma tissue, nonneoplastic brain tissue, or PBMCs (not recorded which). The receptors shown here come from a human donor with low-grade glioma or glioblastoma, undergoing nonglioma brain surgery, or in good health (not recorded which).

This clonotype has a handful of counts. The chain joins TRBV3-1 to TRBJ1-1; D not resolved. CDR3 length equals 14 residues. The germline V and J ends were trimmed by 1 base and 6 bases, with 12 bases remaining between them. Germline V gene sequence: CDR1 LGHDT, CDR2 YNNKEL (reference sequence). The CDR3 sequence: CASSQGFGGSEAFF. The DNA for the CDR3 is TGTGCCAGCAGCCAAGGCTTCGGTGGCTCTGAAGCTTTCTTT. Looking up the rest from reference TRBV3-1 and TRBJ1-1 gives the full variable domain: DTAVSQTPKYLVTQMGNDKSIKCEQNLGHDTMYWYKQDSKKFLKIMFSYNNKELIINETVPNRFSPKSPDKAHLNLHINSLELGDSAVYFCASSQGFGGSEAFFGQGTRLTVV.

The sample holds many counts of this clonotype. The genes are TRBV27 and TRBJ2-4, with 11 bases matching TRBD1. This CDR3 spans 15 amino acids. CDR1 is MNHEY and CDR2 is SMNVEV in the germline V gene (reference sequence). The V and J ends lost 8 bases and 8 bases, in that order; junction bases with no gene match: 11. Here the CDR3 reads CASSRAGTGGDIQYF. As DNA, the CDR3 is TGTGCCAGCTCACGGGCCGGGACAGGGGGAGACATTCAGTACTTC.

This clonotype was picked up many times. CDR3 loop: CASRGVAGTEAFF. CDR3 nucleotide sequence: TGTGCCAGCAGAGGGGTGGCGGGCACTGAAGCTTTCTTT. The V and J genes are TRBV6-1 and TRBJ1-1, with a possible D match to TRBD1 (5 bases). The CDR3 covers 13 residues. With 6 bases removed from V and 4 bases from J, the gap between germline ends came to 12 bases. Germline loops: CDR1 MNHNS, CDR2 SASEGT.

For this clonotype: A single base separates this from a much larger clone, so it may be a read error. The V gene is TRBV6-5, the J gene TRBJ2-1; the match to TRBD2 covers 10 bases. The CDR3 totals 17 residues. J was trimmed by 3 bases and V by 5 bases; bases with no gene match: 10. Germline assignment: CDR1 MNHEY and CDR2 SVGAGI. The CDR3: CASSKLAGAEIYNEQFF. The DNA of the CDR3 is TGTGCCAGCAGTAAGCTAGCGGGGGCCGAAATCTACAATGAGCAGTTCTTC.

The chain employs TRBV7-3 and TRBJ1-2; D not certain. V was clipped by 2 bases and J by 8 bases, with 12 bases between them. Germline V CDR1 and CDR2: SGHTA, FQGTGA. The CDR3 is made up of 13 amino acids. The CDR3 region is CASSLDPAGGYTF. The DNA of the CDR3 is TGTGCCAGCAGCTTAGATCCAGCGGGGGGCTACACCTTC. Full variable domain (remainder filled in from reference TRBV7-3 and TRBJ1-2): GAGVSQTPSNKVTEKGKYVELRCDPISGHTALYWYRQSLGQGPEFLIYFQGTGAADDSGLPNDRFFAVRPEGSVSTLKIQRTERGDSAVYLCASSLDPAGGYTFGSGTRLTVV.

This clonotype was seen more than once but under ten times. V usage is TRBV12-5 and J usage is TRBJ2-3; no clear D. CDR1 LGHNT and CDR2 FRNRAP come from the germline V gene. The CDR3 runs 14 residues. Trimming cost V 1 base and J 4 bases, with 9 bases left between them. The CDR3 protein is CASGLELSPDTQYF. The DNA of the CDR3 is TGTGCTAGTGGTTTGGAACTGTCACCAGATACGCAGTATTTT.

The CDR3 nucleotides are TGTGCCAGCAGCCATGGGACAGGGCGGGACACTGAAGCTTTCTTT. Protein sequence: CASSHGTGRDTEAFF. The rearrangement joins TRBV7-9 to TRBJ1-1; 9 bases align to TRBD1. CDR3 size: 15 residues. In germline, CDR1 is SEHNR, CDR2 FQNEAQ (reference sequence). The junction had 7 bases not matched to a gene; V was cut back by 5 bases and J by 3 bases.

Regarding this clonotype: One junction end disagrees with the germline gene, perhaps due to a read error. The V and J genes are TRBV6-1 and TRBJ1-1; tentatively, D is TRBD1 (6 bases). The germline V gene encodes CDR1 MNHNS and CDR2 SASEGT. This CDR3 comprises 13 residues. The DNA of the CDR3 is TGCGCCAGCAGTCTGGCAGGGGCCACTGAAGCTTTCTTT. Protein: CASSLAGATEAFF.

V gene TRBV10-3 combines with J gene TRBJ2-3, with 12 bases that match TRBD2. The length of the CDR3 is 18 residues. The germline V gene encodes CDR1 ENHRY and CDR2 SYGVKD. V gave up 3 bases and J gave up 4 bases; unmatched junction bases: 11. CDR3 sequence (DNA): TGTGCCATCAGTGACCGGGGGGCTAGCGGGGGGGCTTCAGATACGCAGTATTTT. Its translation is CAISDRGASGGASDTQYF.

This clonotype was seen ten or more times. CDR3 protein: CASRPGYSGNTIYF. The CDR3 nucleotides are TGTGCCAGCAGACCAGGATACTCTGGAAACACCATATATTTT. The chain is built from TRBV27 and TRBJ1-3; D gene ambiguous. V shed 6 bases and J shed 0 bases, with 9 bases lying between them. The CDR3 is 14 amino acids. Germline values: CDR1 MNHEY, CDR2 SMNVEV (reference sequence).

This clonotype came up many times. The rearrangement joins TRBV6-1 to TRBJ1-5; D call uncertain. CDR3 size: 16 residues. Between the trimmed V and J ends, which lost 4 bases and 2 bases, there was a span of 15 bases. Germline loops: CDR1 MNHNS, CDR2 SASEGT. In DNA form, the CDR3 reads TGTGCCAGCAGTGTTCGGGATCTTTCCGGCAATCAGCCCCAGCATTTT. This gives the protein CASSVRDLSGNQPQHF.

This clonotype has a count of ten or more. The CDR3, as DNA: TGTGCCAGCAGCCTCCCGGGACAGTTTAGCACAGATACGCAGTATTTT. Its translation: CASSLPGQFSTDTQYF. The chain employs TRBV6-1 and TRBJ2-3; 7 bases align to TRBD1. The J segment lost 0 bases and the V segment lost 6 bases, leaving 9 bases of the junction unmatched. This CDR3 spans 16 amino acids. Germline V gene lookup returns CDR1 MNHNS and CDR2 SASEGT.

J is TRBJ1-1 and V is TRBV11-2; possibly TRBD1 for D (5 bases). The CDR3 runs to 12 residues. Trimming removed 4 bases from V and 5 bases from J, with 8 bases in between. Germline V gene sequence: CDR1 SGHAT, CDR2 FQNNGV. The CDR3 loop reads CASSSWGTEAFF. Written as DNA, the CDR3 is TGTGCCAGCAGCTCTTGGGGGACTGAAGCTTTCTTT.

This clonotype was found a few times. The rearrangement uses TRBV19 and TRBJ1-2; D unclear. In germline, CDR1 is LNHDA, CDR2 SQIVND (reference sequence). This CDR3 spans 13 amino acids. V shed 8 bases and J shed 4 bases, with 14 bases lying between them. CDR3 nucleotides: TGTGCCAGTTCCCTGACGCGGATCTATGGCTACACCTTC. It yields the protein CASSLTRIYGYTF.

This clonotype was counted many times. The CDR3 region has the DNA TGTGCCAGCAGGCTCCAGTTTCTCACAGATACGCAGTATTTT. This codes for CASRLQFLTDTQYF. J is TRBJ2-3 and V is TRBV28; D remains ambiguous. CDR3 size: 14 residues. CDR1 and CDR2 (germline): MDHEN, SYDVKM. Trimming pared 6 bases from V and 2 bases from J, leaving 12 bases between.

This clonotype was detected only a few times. The chain employs TRBV18 and TRBJ2-1; D could derive from TRBD1 or TRBD2 (5 bases each). This CDR3 is 16 amino acids long. Trimming pared 3 bases from V and 3 bases from J, leaving 15 bases between. Germline CDR1 and CDR2: KGHSH and LQKENI. In DNA form, the CDR3 reads TGTGCCAGCTCACCCCAGTGGGGGTCTAACTACAATGAGCAGTTCTTC. Translating gives CASSPQWGSNYNEQFF.

The CDR3 DNA reads as TGTGCCAGCAGTGAAGATGGGTGGGCCTACGAGCAGTACGTC. Protein product: CASSEDGWAYEQYV. The V and J genes are TRBV2 and TRBJ2-7; D gene ambiguous. The CDR3 is made up of 14 amino acids. V was pared by 1 base and J by 2 bases, with 9 bases between. CDR1 is SNHLY, CDR2 FYNNEI, per germline.

The gene calls are TRBV20-1 and TRBJ2-5; 8 bases fit TRBD2. V lost 0 bases, J lost 5 bases, and 14 bases stayed unmatched. Germline values: CDR1 DFQATT, CDR2 SNEGSKA (reference sequence). This CDR3 spans 17 amino acids. CDR3 sequence (DNA): TGCAGTGCTAGAGATGGAGGAGACGGGGGGGCGGGTGAGACCCAGTACTTC. It encodes CSARDGGDGGAGETQYF.

This clonotype was seen many times. This sequence joins TRBV6-1 and TRBJ1-3; no reliable D call. Germline V gene sequence: CDR1 MNHNS, CDR2 SASEGT. V was clipped by 5 bases and J by 0 bases, with 8 bases between them. The CDR3 extends over 14 amino acids. For the CDR3, the DNA is TGTGCCAGCAGTTTGGCAAGCTCTGGAAACACCATATATTTT. Its protein is CASSLASSGNTIYF.

V usage is TRBV24-1 and J usage is TRBJ2-5, with TRBD2 matching 15 bases. V lost 3 bases, J lost 4 bases, and 8 bases stayed unmatched. Germline V gene sequence: CDR1 KGHDR, CDR2 SFDVKD. This CDR3 is built from 18 residues. The chain's CDR3 is CATSDRAWTSGGVETQYF. CDR3 nucleotide sequence: TGTGCCACCAGTGATCGCGCTTGGACTAGCGGGGGGGTAGAGACCCAGTACTTC.

In this sample, this clonotype turned up a few times. The chain uses TRBV29-1 and TRBJ2-2; TRBD1 matches 7 bases. Germline CDR1 is SQVTM and CDR2 is ANQGSEA. The CDR3 is 13 amino acids. V was clipped by 5 bases and J by 1 base; unmatched bases: 1. CDR3 in amino acids: CSVTGVNTGELFF. In DNA, the CDR3 is TGCAGCGTTACAGGGGTGAACACCGGGGAGCTGTTTTTT.

This chain links TRBV6-1 with TRBJ1-3; D is perhaps TRBD1 (5 bases). With 6 bases removed from V and 2 bases from J, the gap between germline ends came to 14 bases. The CDR3 covers 15 residues. CDR1 is MNHNS and CDR2 is SASEGT in the germline V gene. CDR3 nucleotides: TGTGCCAGCAGGCCCGGGACGCTTGCTGGAAACACCATATATTTT. Translation gives CASRPGTLAGNTIYF.

The V call is TRBV6-2 or TRBV6-3, the J call TRBJ2-2, with 12 bases that match TRBD2. Germline values: CDR1 MNHEY, CDR2 SVGEGT. The CDR3 covers 15 residues. V lost 6 bases to trimming and J lost 1 base; unmatched junction nucleotides: 0. CDR3 amino acids: CASRLAGGNTGELFF. The CDR3 DNA is TGTGCCAGCAGACTAGCGGGGGGGAACACCGGGGAGCTGTTTTTT.

This sequence joins TRBV19 and TRBJ1-2; D not certain. V lost 6 bases to trimming and J lost 0 bases, with 5 bases between them. This CDR3 has 12 residues. Germline lookup yields CDR1 LNHDA and CDR2 SQIVND (reference sequence). DNA of the CDR3: TGTGCCAGTAGCCGCACTAACTATGGCTACACCTTC. Amino acids: CASSRTNYGYTF.

This clonotype turned up a few times. The chain employs TRBV6-1 and TRBJ2-3; D is tentatively TRBD1 or TRBD2 (5 bases each). V lost 7 bases and J lost 4, with 15 bases in between. CDR1 is MNHNS, CDR2 SASEGT, per germline. CDR3 size: 14 residues. For the CDR3, the DNA is TGTGCCAGCACCGCGGACTGGGGCCCAGATACGCAGTATTTT. Encoded protein: CASTADWGPDTQYF.

Ten or more counts support this clonotype. CDR3 DNA: TGTGCCAGCAGTCCCGGGACCGAAGAGACCCAGTACTTC. Translation gives CASSPGTEETQYF. The rearrangement uses TRBV18 and TRBJ2-5; either TRBD1 or TRBD2 may supply D (5 bases each). The germline CDR1 and CDR2 sequences are KGHSH and LQKENI. Trimming pared 8 bases from V and 3 bases from J, leaving 13 bases between. This CDR3 contains 13 residues.

This clonotype was seen more than once but under ten times. The chain links TRBV19 to TRBJ1-2; the D is unclear. V shed 8 bases and J shed 4 bases, with 11 bases lying between them. The CDR3 runs 12 residues. Germline V gene lookup returns CDR1 LNHDA and CDR2 SQIVND (reference sequence). The CDR3 DNA reads TGTGCCAGTGACCGGGGTTTCTATGGCTACACCTTC. Its translation is CASDRGFYGYTF.

Notes on this clonotype: Being one base from a much bigger clone, this may be a read error. This likely comes from a read error, as the CDR3 has no conserved phenylalanine or tryptophan at its end. This sequence joins TRBV27 and TRBJ1-2; 8 nucleotides line up with TRBD1. V was clipped by 7 bases and J by 6 bases; unmatched bases: 4. The CDR3 totals 12 residues. Per germline, CDR1 MNHEY and CDR2 SMNVEV (reference sequence). CDR3 sequence: CASNEQGDGYTL. CDR3 in DNA: TGTGCCAGCAACGAACAGGGGGATGGCTACACCTTA.

Remarks on this clonotype: Given a much more abundant clone one base away, this may be a read error. This sequence joins TRBV2 and TRBJ2-3, with a weak D call TRBD2 (7 bases). The CDR3 consists of 14 residues. CDR1 and CDR2 (germline): SNHLY, FYNNEI. The CDR3 loop reads CASTKGGGSDTEYF. In nucleotides, the CDR3 is TGTGCCAGCACCAAGGGGGGGGGCTCAGATACGGAGTATTTT.

This clonotype occurred a few times. It may be a read error: a sequence one base away is much more abundant. This rearrangement joins TRBV15 to TRBJ1-6, with D perhaps matching TRBD1 (5 bases). Germline CDR1 reads LNHNV; CDR2 reads YYDKDF (reference sequence). The length of the CDR3 is 16 residues. The V and J ends lost 0 bases and 11 bases respectively, with 17 bases between them. The CDR3 region has the DNA TGTGCCACCAGCAGAGATCAGGGACGGGACGGACCACCCCTCCACTTT. It codes for CATSRDQGRDGPPLHF.

This clonotype showed up many times. The rearrangement joins TRBV20-1 to TRBJ1-5, with a possible D match to TRBD1 (6 bases). There are 15 residues in the CDR3. Germline V gene sequence: CDR1 DFQATT, CDR2 SNEGSKA (reference sequence). The ends were cut back, 6 bases at V and 3 bases at J, with 18 bases in the middle. CDR3 in DNA: TGCAGTGCAACACCGCCGGGACACCTCAATCAGCCCCAGCATTTT. This codes for CSATPPGHLNQPQHF.